The subject of this entry is one T cell receptor beta chain. Its antigen is not identified. The germline V and J ends were trimmed by 7 bases and 0 bases, with 10 bases remaining between them. Looked up from germline, CDR1 is MNHNS and CDR2 is SASEGT. The CDR3 is 14 residues long. This specimen belongs to a study of shared clonotypes between healthy human individuals. The overall study: CD8 memory received one plate per donor, CD8 naive two, CD4 memory three and CD4 naive three.

Whole-study findings and limits: In general, naive subsets displayed greater estimated richness than memory subsets did. Non-shared clonotypes were found to have lower generation probabilities than the clonotypes that were shared by all four of the sorted-subset donors.

In the original analysis: ImmunoSEQ yielded junction-only sequences lacking quality scores, so filtering differed. Generated by immunoSEQ multiplex PCR, the TCRdb table keeps only in-frame clones and is missing some. V and J calls and clone size are as listed in that table; D and trimming were resolved from the DNA. The sample contains 2,500,000 or so clones, 80% to 95% of which appear only once. The chain links TRBV6-1 to TRBJ2-1, with a tentative D call TRBD2 (5 bases). This TCR derives from a man between 18 and 35 years old in good health. Some clones in this sample may be carry-over from other donors' samples. Sequenced input: naive CD4+ T cells from PBMCs. The subset denotes: CD45RA+ positively selected. CDR3 sequence reads: CASKTGSSYNEQFF. CDR3 nucleotide sequence: TGTGCCAGCAAAACGGGGAGCTCCTACAATGAGCAGTTCTTC.